A single sample is the source of the 32 T cell receptor beta chains below, sequenced in a study of blood T cell repertoires in COVID-19. Sequencing was performed with immunoSEQ multiplex PCR; in TCRdb, only in-frame clones are kept and a portion is missing. Altogether about 270,000 clones are present, about 89% being singletons, with the ten largest covering around 8.8%. Sequenced sample: peripheral blood. The receptors originated from a man aged 40-49 years with active or convalescent COVID-19.

The chain recombines TRBV5-1 with TRBJ1-1; D is perhaps TRBD1 (6 bases). CDR1 and CDR2 (germline): SGHRS, YFSETQ. The germline V and J ends were trimmed by 3 bases and 1 base, with 13 bases remaining between them. The CDR3 sequence is 15 residues long. The CDR3 region has the DNA TGCGCCAGCAGCTCAGAGACAGGTTCGAACACTGAAGCTTTCTTT. Translating gives CASSSETGSNTEAFF.

The gene calls are TRBV3-1 (or the pseudogene TRBV3-2) and TRBJ1-1; TRBD1 agrees at 9 bases. Trimming removed 2 bases from V and 13 bases from J; junction bases left unmatched: 11. The CDR3 contains 14 residues. Per germline, CDR1 LGHDT and CDR2 YNNKEL (reference sequence). Here the CDR3 reads CASSQQGGDRERFF. CDR3 nucleotide sequence: TGTGCCAGCAGCCAACAAGGAGGGGACAGGGAGCGTTTCTTT.

The rearrangement uses TRBV7-9 and TRBJ2-7, with 9 bases identical to TRBD2. Germline V lookup: CDR1 SEHNR, CDR2 FQNEAQ (reference sequence). The CDR3 totals 15 residues. Trimming took 1 base from V and 2 from J; bases not matched to a gene: 3. The CDR3 sequence: CASSLVSGRTYEQYF. The CDR3 coding sequence is TGTGCCAGCAGCTTAGTTAGCGGGAGAACCTACGAGCAGTACTTC.

The CDR3 DNA follows: TGTGCCAGCAGTCCGGGGACAGCGAGCACAGATACGCAGTATTTT. Amino acid sequence: CASSPGTASTDTQYF. The chain links TRBV27 to TRBJ2-3, with TRBD1 identical over 7 bases. Germline loops: CDR1 MNHEY, CDR2 SMNVEV (reference sequence). V shed 5 bases, J shed 0 bases, and the junction held 5 bases outside the gene matches. This CDR3 comprises 15 residues.

This chain joins TRBV27 and TRBJ2-2, with D tentatively TRBD2 (5 bases). The V gene lost 8 bases and the J gene lost 2 bases, with 12 bases spanning the gap. CDR1 and CDR2 from the germline V gene are MNHEY and SMNVEV (reference sequence). This CDR3 is 14 amino acids long. CDR3 coding DNA: TGTGCCAGCTACCTAGGAGGTAACACCGGGGAGCTGTTTTTT. Encoded protein: CASYLGGNTGELFF.

The chain couples TRBV11-1 to TRBJ1-1, with 9 bases that match TRBD1. Germline V lookup: CDR1 SGHAT, CDR2 FQDESV (reference sequence). The CDR3 totals 15 residues. V was clipped by 4 bases and J by 5 bases; unmatched bases: 8. The CDR3 DNA follows: TGTGCCAGCAGCTCCCCGGGACAGGGATTGACTGAAGCTTTCTTT. Translation: CASSSPGQGLTEAFF. Based on the CDR3 plus reference TRBV11-1 and TRBJ1-1, the full variable domain is EAEVAQSPRYKITEKSQAVAFWCDPISGHATLYWYRQILGQGPELLVQFQDESVVDDSQLPKDRFSAERLKGVDSTLKIQPAELGDSAMYLCASSSPGQGLTEAFFGQGTRLTVV.

This chain links TRBV9 with TRBJ2-7, with D possibly matching TRBD1 (7 bases). The CDR3 totals 15 residues. In germline, CDR1 is SGDLS, CDR2 YYNGEE. Trimming removed 0 bases from V and 3 bases from J, with 13 bases in between. The CDR3 region is CASSVAEGQFYEQYF. The DNA for the CDR3 is TGTGCCAGCAGCGTAGCGGAGGGACAGTTCTACGAGCAGTACTTC.

Only one count was recorded for this clone. V gene TRBV27 combines with J gene TRBJ1-5; 11 bases are shared with TRBD1. Unmatched junction bases numbered 13, after V lost 5 bases and J lost 1 base. Germline CDR1 is MNHEY and CDR2 is SMNVEV (reference sequence). The CDR3 totals 19 residues. CDR3 in DNA: TGTGCCAGCAGTAAACTCCGGGACAGGGGGATTCCGAGCAATCAGCCCCAGCATTTT. It specifies CASSKLRDRGIPSNQPQHF.

V usage is TRBV5-1 and J usage is TRBJ1-2; no clear D gene. Germline V gives CDR1 SGHRS, CDR2 YFSETQ. Between the trimmed V and J ends, which lost 0 bases and 2 bases, there was a span of 8 bases. This CDR3 is built from 14 residues. The CDR3 DNA reads as TGCGCCAGCAGCTTGGGGTCAGGAAACTATGGCTACACCTTC. Its translation: CASSLGSGNYGYTF.

This clone was seen a handful of times. The genes are TRBV18 and TRBJ2-7, with a tentative D call TRBD1 (6 bases). V lost 3 bases and J 3 bases, leaving 6 bases between the germline ends. Germline-derived CDR1 and CDR2 are KGHSH and LQKENI. This CDR3 is 12 amino acids long. CDR3 sequence: CASSPTGYEQYF. CDR3 DNA sequence: TGTGCCAGCTCACCGACAGGCTACGAGCAGTACTTC.

The rearrangement uses TRBV10-1 and TRBJ1-1, with D hard to call. From germline, CDR1 is WNHNN and CDR2 SYGVQD (reference sequence). V gave up 4 bases and J gave up 6 bases, with 12 bases separating them. The CDR3 is 13 residues long. The chain's CDR3 is CASSAEARAEAFF. The CDR3 nucleotides are TGCGCCAGCAGTGCAGAGGCTCGGGCTGAAGCTTTCTTT.

The chain has TRBV28 and TRBJ1-6, with D tentatively TRBD1 (5 bases). Germline loops: CDR1 MDHEN, CDR2 SYDVKM. Between the trimmed V and J ends, which lost 7 bases and 9 bases, there was a span of 19 bases. This CDR3 is built from 15 residues. CDR3 DNA: TGTGCCAGCACCTTGGGGGGAGGGTATGGTTCACCCCTCCACTTT. It translates to CASTLGGGYGSPLHF.

The chain links TRBV19 to TRBJ2-6, with 7 bases fitting TRBD1. This CDR3 contains 18 residues. Germline V gene lookup returns CDR1 LNHDA and CDR2 SQIVND (reference sequence). With 6 bases clipped from V and 0 bases from J, the junction kept 11 bases outside the gene matches. CDR3 sequence reads: CASRDLGQAFSGANVLTF. Here the CDR3 DNA reads TGTGCCAGTAGGGATCTCGGACAGGCTTTCTCTGGGGCCAACGTCCTGACTTTC.

J is TRBJ1-1 and V is TRBV6-5; D not resolved. The CDR3 extends over 13 amino acids. Germline-derived CDR1 and CDR2 are MNHEY and SVGAGI. The V end was cut by 7 bases, the J end by 0 bases, with 9 bases between. The CDR3 region is CASTSAMNTEAFF. DNA of the CDR3: TGTGCCAGCACAAGCGCCATGAACACTGAAGCTTTCTTT.

The chain links TRBV13 to TRBJ2-5, with D unclear. The germline gives CDR1 PRHDT, CDR2 FYEKMQ (reference sequence). The CDR3 sequence is 15 residues long. V lost 3 bases to trimming and J lost 1 base, with 12 bases between them. CDR3 in DNA: TGTGCCAGCAGCTTTCCCAGCGTATCCCAAGAGACCCAGTACTTC. This codes for CASSFPSVSQETQYF.

The rearrangement joins TRBV3-1 (or the pseudogene TRBV3-2) to TRBJ2-1; 8 bases are shared with TRBD1. Looked up from germline, CDR1 is LGHDT and CDR2 is YNNKEL (reference sequence). V shed 0 bases and J 0 bases; nucleotides not matched to a gene: 7. The length of the CDR3 is 18 residues. The CDR3 DNA follows: TGTGCCAGCAGCCAAGATCTCGGCAGGGGGCCCTCCTACAATGAGCAGTTCTTC. This gives the protein CASSQDLGRGPSYNEQFF.

This chain links TRBV15 with TRBJ2-7; no clear D. The ends were cut back, 0 bases at V and 5 bases at J, with 11 bases in the middle. This CDR3 is built from 14 residues. CDR1 LNHNV and CDR2 YYDKDF come from the germline V gene (reference sequence). The CDR3 coding sequence is TGTGCCACCAGCAGAGATCTAGAGGTCCACGAGCAGTACTTC. Translated: CATSRDLEVHEQYF. Supplemented by reference TRBV15 and TRBJ2-7, the full variable domain reads DAMVIQNPRYQVTQFGKPVTLSCSQTLNHNVMYWYQQKSSQAPKLLFHYYDKDFNNEADTPDNFQSRRPNTSFCFLDIRSPGLGDTAMYLCATSRDLEVHEQYFGPGTRLTVT.

V and J are TRBV15 and TRBJ2-1, with D possibly TRBD1 on 5 matching bases. CDR3 size: 16 residues. Trimming removed 0 bases from V and 2 bases from J, with 11 bases in between. Germline V gene lookup returns CDR1 LNHNV and CDR2 YYDKDF (reference sequence). CDR3 DNA: TGTGCCACCAGCAGAGATCAAGGGGCCCCCTACAATGAGCAGTTCTTC. Translating gives CATSRDQGAPYNEQFF.

Concerning this clone: The CDR3 end shows no conserved phenylalanine or tryptophan, and so a read error is likely. The DNA is omitted, as the CDR3 cannot be located on it reliably, and the CDR3 follows TCRdb's listing. The chain couples TRBV30 to TRBJ2-4; no DNA check was done on the table's D call, TRBD2. Germline assignment: CDR1 GTSNPN and CDR2 SVGIG (reference sequence). The CDR3 comprises 8 residues, both ends counted. CDR3 loop: CAWSVREI.

The rearrangement uses TRBV7-9 and TRBJ2-7; D is possibly TRBD2 (6 bases). There are 14 residues in the CDR3. Germline CDR1 is SEHNR and CDR2 is FQNEAQ (reference sequence). V was clipped by 4 bases and J by 1 base, with 11 bases between them. The CDR3 bases are TGTGCCAGCAGCTACCCGGGAGTGTCCTACGAGCAGTACTTC. It codes for CASSYPGVSYEQYF.

The rearrangement links TRBV10-1 to TRBJ2-1, with D perhaps TRBD1 (6 bases). V gave up 4 bases and J gave up 8 bases, with 12 bases separating them. The CDR3 is 13 amino acids. Germline CDR1 is WNHNN and CDR2 is SYGVQD (reference sequence). The CDR3, as DNA: TGCGCCAGCAGTGGTGCTGGACAGCATGAGCAGTTCTTC. As protein: CASSGAGQHEQFF.

CDR3 residues: CASSYPGGHTGELFF. DNA of the CDR3: TGTGCCAGCAGTTACCCAGGGGGGCACACCGGGGAGCTGTTTTTT. This chain joins TRBV6-2 or TRBV6-3 and TRBJ2-2, with a tentative D call TRBD1 (7 bases). This CDR3 region has 15 residues. V lost 2 bases and J 3 bases, leaving 10 bases between the germline ends. Germline V CDR1 and CDR2: MNHEY, SVGEGT.

The chain recombines TRBV4-2 with TRBJ2-5; the match to TRBD2 covers 8 bases. V shed 0 bases and J 3 bases; nucleotides not matched to a gene: 9. Germline V lookup: CDR1 LGHNA, CDR2 YNFKEQ. The CDR3 has 17 residues. The chain's CDR3 is CASSQDPPGGGEETQYF. Written as DNA, the CDR3 is TGTGCCAGCAGCCAAGACCCGCCCGGGGGGGGTGAAGAGACCCAGTACTTC.

V is TRBV6-5 and J is TRBJ1-2, with D tentatively TRBD1 (5 bases). V was shortened by 7 bases and J by 6 bases, with 12 bases between the two germline ends. From germline, CDR1 is MNHEY and CDR2 SVGAGI. There are 12 residues in the CDR3. Here the CDR3 reads CASTQGSDGYTF. For the CDR3, the DNA is TGTGCCAGCACGCAGGGTTCGGATGGCTACACCTTC.

This chain joins TRBV5-5 and TRBJ1-6; D remains ambiguous. Between the trimmed V and J ends, which lost 6 bases and 10 bases, there was a span of 5 bases. This CDR3 has 10 residues. The germline CDR1 and CDR2 sequences are SGHKS and YYEKEE (reference sequence). The CDR3 loop reads CASNISPLHF. The CDR3, as DNA: TGTGCCAGCAACATATCACCCCTCCACTTT.

The chain combines TRBV25-1 with TRBJ2-1; TRBD2 aligns across 11 bases. V lost 5 bases to trimming and J lost 5 bases; unmatched junction nucleotides: 11. This CDR3 has 17 residues. Germline V gene lookup returns CDR1 MGHDK and CDR2 SYGVNS. The CDR3 loop reads CASSRLAGIFPNNEQFF. Written as DNA, the CDR3 is TGTGCCAGCAGTCGACTAGCGGGGATTTTTCCCAACAATGAGCAGTTCTTC.

The sample holds a few counts of this clone. In DNA form, the CDR3 reads TGTGCCACCAGCAGAGACAGGGGGACATACAATGAGCAGTTCTTC. It encodes CATSRDRGTYNEQFF. The chain carries TRBV15 and TRBJ2-1; 7 bases agree with TRBD1. Trimming cost V 0 bases and J 4 bases; bases outside gene matches: 3. Germline loops: CDR1 LNHNV, CDR2 YYDKDF (reference sequence). The CDR3 runs to 15 residues. Variable domain in full (rest from reference TRBV15 and TRBJ2-1): DAMVIQNPRYQVTQFGKPVTLSCSQTLNHNVMYWYQQKSSQAPKLLFHYYDKDFNNEADTPDNFQSRRPNTSFCFLDIRSPGLGDTAMYLCATSRDRGTYNEQFFGPGTRLTVL.

The chain carries TRBV18 and TRBJ2-7, with a weak D call TRBD2 (7 bases). This CDR3 is built from 16 residues. V gave up 1 base and J gave up 2 bases, with 15 bases separating them. Germline V gene lookup returns CDR1 KGHSH and CDR2 LQKENI. As DNA, the CDR3 is TGTGCCAGCTCACCACAGGGGGGGGACGGTGCCTACGAGCAGTACTTC. It is translated as CASSPQGGDGAYEQYF. The full variable domain, with the rest looked up from reference TRBV18 and TRBJ2-7, is NAGVMQNPRHLVRRRGQEARLRCSPMKGHSHVYWYRQLPEEGLKFMVYLQKENIIDESGMPKERFSAEFPKEGPSILRIQQVVRGDSAAYFCASSPQGGDGAYEQYFGPGTRLTVT.

This chain joins TRBV5-1 and TRBJ2-1; 9 bases agree with TRBD1. The V segment lost 4 bases and the J segment 5 bases; nucleotides outside the gene matches: 1. Germline assignment: CDR1 SGHRS and CDR2 YFSETQ. The CDR3 is 13 residues long. CDR3 DNA sequence: TGCGCCAGCAGCGGACAGGGGAACAATGAGCAGTTCTTC. Amino acid sequence: CASSGQGNNEQFF.

The DNA for the CDR3 is TGTGCCAGCAGTTCTAGCGGGGGTTACGAGCAGTACTTC. This encodes CASSSSGGYEQYF. V and J are TRBV12-3 or TRBV12-4 and TRBJ2-7; 10 nucleotides match TRBD2. V was pared by 4 bases and J by 4 bases, with 1 base of the junction left unmatched. This CDR3 contains 13 residues.

The chain recombines TRBV3-1 (or the pseudogene TRBV3-2) with TRBJ2-3; the D gene is possibly TRBD2 (5 bases). V was clipped by 1 base and J by 6 bases, with 17 bases between them. Germline CDR1 and CDR2: LGHDT and YNNKEL (reference sequence). CDR3 size: 16 residues. The CDR3: CASSQAAGLSADTQYF. The CDR3 region has the DNA TGTGCCAGCAGCCAAGCCGCAGGACTTTCAGCGGATACGCAGTATTTT.

As regards this clone: This sample also contains other DNA sequences that code for the same CDR3. The chain combines TRBV5-1 with TRBJ1-1; no clear D gene. The CDR3 contains 14 residues. Trimming took 0 bases from V and 1 from J, leaving 7 bases between them. CDR1 is SGHRS, CDR2 YFSETQ, per germline. CDR3 sequence (DNA): TGCGCCAGCAGCTTGGACAGTCAGAACACTGAAGCTTTCTTT. Amino acids: CASSLDSQNTEAFF. Based on the CDR3 plus reference TRBV5-1 and TRBJ1-1, the full variable domain is KAGVTQTPRYLIKTRGQQVTLSCSPISGHRSVSWYQQTPGQGLQFLFEYFSETQRNKGNFPGRFSGRQFSNSRSEMNVSTLELGDSALYLCASSLDSQNTEAFFGQGTRLTVV.